The next 30 T cell receptor beta chains were all read from a single sample in a study of shared clonotypes between healthy human individuals. The repertoire was sequenced with immunoSEQ multiplex PCR; TCRdb's copy has only in-frame clones and lacks some. The sample lists approximately 720,000 clones; around 90% were seen once. CD8 cells classed as naive were CD45RO-negative and positively selected for CCR7, excluding terminally differentiated effector memory CD45RA+ cells. Sample: naive CD8+ T cells sorted from blood. Receptors originate from a man aged 25 to 40 in good health.

The chain joins TRBV2 to TRBJ2-1; D is ambiguous. The V end lost 7 bases, the J end lost 0 bases, and 10 bases lay between the germline ends. Germline CDR1 is SNHLY and CDR2 is FYNNEI. This CDR3 spans 14 amino acids. The CDR3 sequence: CASKDPSSYNEQFF. CDR3 DNA sequence: TGTGCCAGCAAGGATCCGAGCTCCTACAATGAGCAGTTCTTC.

The chain couples TRBV6-5 to TRBJ2-1, with 8 bases fitting TRBD2. The CDR3 sequence is 15 residues long. V dropped 0 bases and J dropped 7; count of bases not matched to a gene: 5. CDR1 is MNHEY and CDR2 is SVGAGI in the germline V gene. The CDR3 sequence: CASSYSAGGGNEQFF. DNA of the CDR3: TGTGCCAGCAGTTACTCGGCGGGAGGTGGAAATGAGCAGTTCTTC.

The DNA of the CDR3 is TGCGCCAGCAGCGTATTCGGGACAGGGGATGAAAAACTGTTTTTT. This codes for CASSVFGTGDEKLFF. V is TRBV5-1 and J is TRBJ1-4; 10 nucleotides agree with TRBD1. V lost 4 bases and J lost 6; bases outside the gene matches: 6. Per the germline V gene, CDR1 is SGHRS and CDR2 is YFSETQ. This CDR3 spans 15 amino acids.

The chain is built from TRBV6-6 and TRBJ1-5; perhaps TRBD1 as D (5 bases). Germline loops: CDR1 MNHNY, CDR2 SVGAGI (reference sequence). CDR3 length: 14 residues. Trimming shortened V by 6 bases and J by 2 bases, and 11 bases separated the two germline ends. The chain's CDR3 is CASSSGSGNQPQHF. The DNA for the CDR3 is TGTGCCAGCAGCTCAGGGTCGGGCAATCAGCCCCAGCATTTT.

The chain has TRBV6-4 and TRBJ2-3; no reliable D call. The CDR3 runs to 16 residues. V lost 6 bases, J lost 1 base, and 17 bases lay in between. Germline V gene data show CDR1 as MRHNA and CDR2 as SNTAGT. CDR3: CASRAQRVGGTDTQYF. As DNA, the CDR3 is TGTGCCAGCAGGGCTCAACGGGTAGGTGGCACAGATACGCAGTATTTT.

The J gene is TRBJ2-2, the V gene TRBV7-2; 7 bases are a match to TRBD2. The ends lost 3 bases at V and 7 bases at J; junction bases unmatched: 8. The CDR3 covers 15 residues. In germline, CDR1 is SGHTA, CDR2 FQGNSA. Written as DNA, the CDR3 is TGTGCCAGCAGCTTGGGCGGGAGTGGTCACGGGGAGCTGTTTTTT. As protein: CASSLGGSGHGELFF. The variable domain in full, with the rest retrieved from reference TRBV7-2 and TRBJ2-2, is GAGVSQSPSNKVTEKGKDVELRCDPISGHTALYWYRQSLGQGLEFLIYFQGNSAPDKSGLPSDRFSAERTGGSVSTLTIQRTQQEDSAVYLCASSLGGSGHGELFFGEGSRLTVL.

This clone was counted only a few times. The chain carries TRBV19 and TRBJ1-2, with a tentative D call TRBD1 (5 bases). Trimming stripped 7 bases from V and 2 bases from J, with 8 bases between. The germline gives CDR1 LNHDA, CDR2 SQIVND (reference sequence). The CDR3 spans 12 residues. CDR3 coding DNA: TGTGCCAGTATGGGACTCAACTATGGCTACACCTTC. This translates into CASMGLNYGYTF.

The V call is TRBV7-9, the J call TRBJ2-7; TRBD2 aligns across 10 bases. V was clipped by 5 bases and J by 2 bases; unmatched bases: 6. CDR3 length: 15 amino acids. CDR1 and CDR2 (germline): SEHNR, FQNEAQ (reference sequence). The CDR3 DNA is TGTGCCAGCAGCCCTCGGACTAGCGGAACCTACGAGCAGTACTTC. It specifies CASSPRTSGTYEQYF.

This chain connects TRBV7-9 to TRBJ2-7, with 7 bases matching TRBD1. The CDR3 extends over 15 amino acids. V shed 5 bases, J shed 1 base, and the junction held 8 bases outside the gene matches. The V gene's germline CDR1 is SEHNR and CDR2 FQNEAQ (reference sequence). The CDR3 spells CASSAPQGSSYEQYF. DNA of the CDR3: TGTGCCAGCAGCGCCCCACAGGGGTCGTCCTACGAGCAGTACTTC.

This clone has only one observation. The chain joins TRBV25-1 to TRBJ2-2, with no clear D. The germline gives CDR1 MGHDK, CDR2 SYGVNS. CDR3 size: 14 residues. Trimming cost V 4 bases and J 0 bases, with 6 bases left between them. CDR3 nucleotide sequence: TGTGCCAGCAGTGCTGGGGCGAACACCGGGGAGCTGTTTTTT. This gives the protein CASSAGANTGELFF.

This clone is a singleton in its sample. In DNA, the CDR3 is TGTGCCAGCAGCTCCCCCTTGCAGGGCTACGAGCAGTACTTC. This sequence encodes CASSSPLQGYEQYF. The V call is TRBV11-2, the J call TRBJ2-7; a possible D gene is TRBD1 (5 bases). CDR3 length: 14 residues. Germline V lookup: CDR1 SGHAT, CDR2 FQNNGV. V lost 4 bases and J lost 3, with 13 bases in between.

This sequence joins TRBV7-2 and TRBJ2-1; 9 bases are shared with TRBD2. Germline values: CDR1 SGHTA, CDR2 FQGNSA. The CDR3 runs 16 residues. Unmatched junction bases numbered 9, after V lost 6 bases and J lost 3 bases. CDR3 DNA sequence: TGTGCCAGCAGACAAACCGGGACTAGCAGCTACAATGAGCAGTTCTTC. This sequence encodes CASRQTGTSSYNEQFF.

The table lists this clone with a count of one. At one boundary the junction diverges from the germline segment, which might be a read error. The chain combines TRBV11-1 with TRBJ1-1; the D gene is possibly TRBD1 (5 bases). CDR1 SGHAT and CDR2 FQDESV come from the germline V gene (reference sequence). This CDR3 spans 11 amino acids. For the CDR3, the DNA is TGTGCCAGCAGCTCAGGGACCGCTCAGATCTTT. Protein product: CASSSGTAQIF.

The chain joins TRBV7-8 to TRBJ2-3; 9 bases are shared with TRBD2. The germline gives CDR1 SGHVS, CDR2 FQNEAQ. Trimming at V came to 5 bases and at J to 0 bases, leaving 6 bases not matched to a gene. This CDR3 has 16 amino acids. The CDR3 sequence is CASSQRLADSTDTQYF. The CDR3 region has the DNA TGTGCCAGCAGCCAAAGACTAGCGGATAGCACAGATACGCAGTATTTT.

V usage is TRBV27 and J usage is TRBJ2-3; D ambiguous. CDR1 and CDR2 (germline): MNHEY, SMNVEV (reference sequence). CDR3 length: 12 amino acids. Trimming left V 7 bases short and J 6 bases short, with 11 bases between. Here the CDR3 reads CASTGLEDTQYF. CDR3 DNA: TGTGCCAGCACCGGTTTAGAGGATACGCAGTATTTT.

This chain uses TRBV7-9 with TRBJ2-1, with TRBD1 matching 8 bases. Unmatched junction bases numbered 8, after V lost 5 bases and J lost 5 bases. The germline V gene has CDR1 SEHNR and CDR2 FQNEAQ (reference sequence). There are 15 residues in the CDR3. The DNA for the CDR3 is TGTGCCAGCAGCCAAGCGCAGGGGGCCCACAATGAGCAGTTCTTC. Translation gives CASSQAQGAHNEQFF.

The rearrangement uses TRBV10-2 and TRBJ2-7, with 10 bases aligning to TRBD2. Germline CDR1 WSHSY, CDR2 SAAADI. After removal of 3 bases from V and 4 bases from J, the junction contained 3 bases not matched to a gene. The CDR3 is 14 amino acids. CDR3 in DNA: TGCGCCAGCAGTGAAGTGGGACTAGCGTACGAGCAGTACTTC. Its translation: CASSEVGLAYEQYF.

The rearrangement links TRBV27 to TRBJ2-2; D unresolved. CDR3 length: 14 amino acids. V shed 6 bases and J shed 4 bases, with 12 bases lying between them. CDR1 is MNHEY and CDR2 is SMNVEV in the germline V gene (reference sequence). This CDR3 is CASRPVLFTGELFF. CDR3 nucleotides: TGTGCCAGCAGACCCGTCCTATTCACCGGGGAGCTGTTTTTT.

This chain's CDR3 is CASSFSKDTQYF. CDR3 coding DNA: TGTGCCAGCAGTTTTTCGAAAGATACGCAGTATTTT. This chain uses TRBV28 with TRBJ2-3; D remains ambiguous. Deletions cut 3 bases from V and 5 bases from J, with 6 bases between. Germline values: CDR1 MDHEN, CDR2 SYDVKM. The CDR3 has 12 amino acids.

V gene TRBV7-9 combines with J gene TRBJ1-1, with TRBD1 matching over 9 bases. This CDR3 region has 17 residues. CDR1 SEHNR and CDR2 FQNEAQ come from the germline V gene (reference sequence). V lost 4 bases, J lost 4 bases, and 13 bases stayed unmatched. Here the CDR3 reads CASSSRTGAEPGTEAFF. The DNA of the CDR3 is TGTGCCAGCAGCTCAAGGACAGGGGCTGAGCCCGGCACTGAAGCTTTCTTT.

Comments on this clone: The sample carries other DNA sequences with the same CDR3. The V call is TRBV9, the J call TRBJ2-5; 9 positions agree with TRBD2. The CDR3 runs 14 residues. The V gene end was trimmed by 2 bases and the J gene end by 5 bases; junction bases not matched to a gene: 4. Germline V gene lookup returns CDR1 SGDLS and CDR2 YYNGEE. The CDR3 DNA reads as TGTGCCAGCAGCGTGGGCGGGAGGGAGGAGACCCAGTACTTC. This codes for CASSVGGREETQYF.

The chain combines TRBV7-8 with TRBJ2-2; D remains unclear. The CDR3 covers 12 residues. The germline V gene encodes CDR1 SGHVS and CDR2 FQNEAQ. V was pared by 5 bases and J by 8 bases, with 9 bases between. The CDR3 coding sequence is TGTGCCAGCAGCCTTACCCTTGGGGAGCTGTTTTTT. Translation gives CASSLTLGELFF.

This clone appeared once. V gene TRBV15 combines with J gene TRBJ2-3, with TRBD2 identical over 8 bases. The CDR3 consists of 16 residues. Germline V lookup: CDR1 LNHNV, CDR2 YYDKDF (reference sequence). Trimming removed 0 bases from V and 2 bases from J; junction bases left unmatched: 4. CDR3 in DNA: TGTGCCACCAGCAGAGATTTAGCGGGAACCACAGATACGCAGTATTTT. The encoded protein is CATSRDLAGTTDTQYF.

V and J are TRBV7-3 and TRBJ2-7; TRBD2 aligns across 9 bases. Germline assignment: CDR1 SGHTA and CDR2 FQGTGA. CDR3 length equals 15 residues. With V trimmed by 2 bases and J by 0 bases, 2 bases remained unmatched. The CDR3 DNA reads as TGTGCCAGCAGCTTAGCGGGAGGGCCCTCCTACGAGCAGTACTTC. It is translated as CASSLAGGPSYEQYF.

The gene calls are TRBV6-1 and TRBJ1-1; TRBD1 is a possible D gene (6 bases). V was clipped by 0 bases and J by 3 bases, with 26 bases between them. There are 20 residues in the CDR3. The germline V gene encodes CDR1 MNHNS and CDR2 SASEGT. This CDR3 is CASSEALGRGAPGMDTEAFF. The CDR3 DNA sequence: TGTGCCAGCAGTGAAGCTCTAGGGAGGGGGGCCCCCGGGATGGACACTGAAGCTTTCTTT.

J is TRBJ2-2 and V is TRBV28; maybe TRBD1 (5 bases). V was cut by 2 bases and J by 6 bases, with 16 bases left in between. There are 16 residues in the CDR3. The germline CDR1 and CDR2 sequences are MDHEN and SYDVKM. CDR3 sequence (DNA): TGTGCCAGCAGTTTACAAATAAGGACATCGGCCGGGGAGCTGTTTTTT. This gives the protein CASSLQIRTSAGELFF. Full variable domain (missing parts from reference TRBV28 and TRBJ2-2): DVKVTQSSRYLVKRTGEKVFLECVQDMDHENMFWYRQDPGLGLRLIYFSYDVKMKEKGDIPEGYSVSREKKERFSLILESASTNQTSMYLCASSLQIRTSAGELFFGEGSRLTVL.

The chain combines TRBV9 with TRBJ2-4; TRBD1 might be the D (6 bases). The CDR3 runs to 14 residues. Per germline, CDR1 SGDLS and CDR2 YYNGEE. Trimming shortened V by 0 bases and J by 9 bases, and 13 bases separated the two germline ends. For the CDR3, the DNA is TGTGCCAGCAGCGTAGGACAGGCCTGGGGCATTCAGTACTTC. Its translation: CASSVGQAWGIQYF.

The gene calls are TRBV28 and TRBJ1-5, with D possibly TRBD1 on 5 matching bases. This CDR3 is 15 amino acids long. The germline V gene encodes CDR1 MDHEN and CDR2 SYDVKM. Trimming removed 6 bases at V and 1 base at J, with 13 bases between. The chain's CDR3 is CASSVPGRSNQPQHF. The CDR3 DNA sequence: TGTGCCAGCAGCGTACCGGGACGCAGCAATCAGCCCCAGCATTTT.

The CDR3 sequence: CASINTPSWGTEAFF. DNA of the CDR3: TGTGCCAGTATTAATACCCCGAGTTGGGGGACTGAAGCTTTCTTT. This chain uses TRBV19 with TRBJ1-1; weak D call: TRBD1 (5 bases). The CDR3 has 15 residues. Trimming pared 7 bases from V and 5 bases from J, leaving 20 bases between. Per the germline V gene, CDR1 is LNHDA and CDR2 is SQIVND (reference sequence).

The chain joins TRBV29-1 to TRBJ2-1; D remains ambiguous. The CDR3 length is 16 residues. Germline values: CDR1 SQVTM, CDR2 ANQGSEA. The V end was cut by 0 bases, the J end by 3 bases, with 15 bases between. The DNA of the CDR3 is TGCAGCGTTGAAGATTCCCGAGGTGGCTACTACAATGAGCAGTTCTTC. This translates into CSVEDSRGGYYNEQFF.